A single count supports the clone carrying this TCR beta chain. Its antigen is unknown. These data come from a study of OX40 agonist ivuxolimab in advanced cancers. Overall study context: Prior therapy, whether anti-PD-1, anti-PD-L1 or anti-CTLA-4, was allowed, and roughly 41% had some. Study outcomes and limitations: Clonal expansion was seen in CD4+ and CD8+ blood T cells by week 6 at 0.1 to 3.0 mg/kg.

This table comes from immunoSEQ multiplex PCR, and its TCRdb copy is limited to in-frame clones, with some not included. The repertoire holds about 60,000 clones, with around nine tenths as singletons. CDR1 DFQATT and CDR2 SNEGSKA come from the germline V gene (reference sequence). V lost 2 bases, J lost 5 bases, and 6 bases lay in between. This CDR3 spans 11 amino acids. The chain joins TRBV20-1 to TRBJ2-5; D gene ambiguous. This material consisted of CD4+ or CD8+ T cells sorted from blood, taken in a trial of the OX40 agonist ivuxolimab. The sequence derives from an adult with an advanced solid tumor such as melanoma, head and neck, liver or kidney cancer. As DNA, the CDR3 is TGCAGTGCTAGACCCGAGGAGACCCAGTACTTC. Amino acids: CSARPEETQYF.